This T cell receptor (beta chain) was profiled in a study of blood T cell repertoires in COVID-19. Study-level information: The United States, Italy and Spain were the sources of the acute and convalescent COVID-19 samples. The analysed material was cDNA or gDNA that came from T cells, B-cell-depleted T cells, or PBMCs.

The V gene's germline CDR1 is MNHEY and CDR2 SMNVEV (reference sequence). Trimming pared 0 bases from V and 2 bases from J, leaving 13 bases between. CDR3 size: 17 residues. This clone was counted between two and nine times. Per the original data handling: Using reference gene primer amplification, nucleated cell counts were estimated. Clones were read by immunoSEQ multiplex PCR, and TCRdb kept only the in-frame ones, dropping some. V, J and clone size are those of that table, while D and trimming were read from the DNA. The top ten clones hold 3.5% to 4.5% of a sample with about 87,000 clones, around 75% of them seen once.

The rearrangement joins TRBV27 to TRBJ1-4; D is possibly TRBD1 (5 bases). This clonotype was obtained from a woman aged 50 to 65 with acute or convalescent COVID-19. Sequenced sample: peripheral blood. CDR3 DNA: TGTGCCAGCAGTTTATCGGGGCAGCCCGGGACTAATGAAAAACTGTTTTTT. Its protein is CASSLSGQPGTNEKLFF.